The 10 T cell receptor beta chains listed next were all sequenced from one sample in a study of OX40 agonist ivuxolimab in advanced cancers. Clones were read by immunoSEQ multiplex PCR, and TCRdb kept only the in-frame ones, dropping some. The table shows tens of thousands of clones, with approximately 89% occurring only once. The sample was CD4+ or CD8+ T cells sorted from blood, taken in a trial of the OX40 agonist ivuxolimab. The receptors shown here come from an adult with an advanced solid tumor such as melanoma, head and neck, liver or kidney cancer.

The CDR3 sequence is CAWSVVGGSTDTQYF. The DNA for the CDR3 is TGTGCCTGGAGTGTAGTCGGGGGAAGCACAGATACGCAGTATTTT. The gene calls are TRBV30 and TRBJ2-3, with D possibly being TRBD2 (6 bases). V shed 0 bases and J shed 0 bases, with 10 bases lying between them. From germline, CDR1 is GTSNPN and CDR2 SVGIG (reference sequence). The CDR3 has 15 residues.

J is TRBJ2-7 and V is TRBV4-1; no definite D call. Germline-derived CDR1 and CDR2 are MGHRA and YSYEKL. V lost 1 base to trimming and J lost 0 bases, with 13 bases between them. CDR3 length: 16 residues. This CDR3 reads CASSQGGSRGSYEQYF. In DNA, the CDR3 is TGCGCCAGCAGCCAAGGTGGCAGTCGAGGCTCCTACGAGCAGTACTTC.

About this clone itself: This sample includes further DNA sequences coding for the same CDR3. The CDR3 reads CAWSVLEAGYTF. In DNA, the CDR3 is TGTGCCTGGAGTGTTCTAGAGGCGGGCTACACCTTC. The V call is TRBV30, the J call TRBJ1-2; D unresolved. V lost 0 bases and J lost 8, with 10 bases in between. Germline V gene data show CDR1 as GTSNPN and CDR2 as SVGIG (reference sequence). This CDR3 contains 12 residues.

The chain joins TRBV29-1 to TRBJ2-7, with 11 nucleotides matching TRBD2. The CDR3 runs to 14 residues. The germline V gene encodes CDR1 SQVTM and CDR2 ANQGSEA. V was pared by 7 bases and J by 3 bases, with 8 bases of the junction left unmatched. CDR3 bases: TGCAGCGCCCTGACTAGCGGGGCCGTCTACGAGCAGTACTTC. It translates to CSALTSGAVYEQYF.

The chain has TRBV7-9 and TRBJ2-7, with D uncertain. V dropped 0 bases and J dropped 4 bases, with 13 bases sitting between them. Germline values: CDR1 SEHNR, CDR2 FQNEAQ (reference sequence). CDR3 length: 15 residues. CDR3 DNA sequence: TGTGCCAGCAGCTTAGCGACGGGTCTGCCATACGAGCAGTACTTC. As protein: CASSLATGLPYEQYF.

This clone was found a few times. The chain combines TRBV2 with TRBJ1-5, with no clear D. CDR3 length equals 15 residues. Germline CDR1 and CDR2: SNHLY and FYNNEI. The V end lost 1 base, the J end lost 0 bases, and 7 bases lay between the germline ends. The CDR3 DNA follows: TGTGCCAGCAGTGAAGAATATGGTAGCAATCAGCCCCAGCATTTT. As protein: CASSEEYGSNQPQHF.

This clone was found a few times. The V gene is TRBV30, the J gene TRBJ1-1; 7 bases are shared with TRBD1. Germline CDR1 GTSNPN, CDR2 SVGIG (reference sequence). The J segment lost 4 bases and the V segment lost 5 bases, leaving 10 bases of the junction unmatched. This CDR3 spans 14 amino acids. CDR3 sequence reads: CAWYDEGAGTEAFF. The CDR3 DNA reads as TGTGCCTGGTACGATGAGGGGGCGGGCACTGAAGCTTTCTTT.

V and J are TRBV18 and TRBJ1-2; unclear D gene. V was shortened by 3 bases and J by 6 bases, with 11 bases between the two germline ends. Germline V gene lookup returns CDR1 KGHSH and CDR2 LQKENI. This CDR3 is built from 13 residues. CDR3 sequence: CASSPEALHGYTF. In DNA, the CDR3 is TGTGCCAGCTCACCGGAAGCGTTGCATGGCTACACCTTC.

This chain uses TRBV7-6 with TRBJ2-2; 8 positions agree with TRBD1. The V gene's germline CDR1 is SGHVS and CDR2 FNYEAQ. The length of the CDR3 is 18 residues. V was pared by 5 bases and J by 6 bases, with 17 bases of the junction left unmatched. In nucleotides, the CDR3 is TGTGCCAGCAGCCAGTACAAAAGACAGGGGATGCTCGCCGGGGAGCTGTTTTTT. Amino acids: CASSQYKRQGMLAGELFF.

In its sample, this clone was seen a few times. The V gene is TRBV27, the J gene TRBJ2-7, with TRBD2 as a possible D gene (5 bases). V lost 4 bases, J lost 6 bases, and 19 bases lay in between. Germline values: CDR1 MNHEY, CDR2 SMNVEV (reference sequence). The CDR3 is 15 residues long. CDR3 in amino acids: CASSYQTTGIGEQYF. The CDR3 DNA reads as TGTGCCAGCAGTTACCAGACCACGGGGATCGGCGAGCAGTACTTC.